Following are 2 T cell receptor beta chains from one sample sequenced in a study of blood T cell repertoires in COVID-19. TCRdb keeps only in-frame clones here, not all; method: immunoSEQ multiplex PCR. The sample lists fewer than 250,000 clones, roughly 87% seen once, with around 7% in the top ten. Sequenced: PBMCs or T cells enriched from blood (not recorded which). These receptor sequences come from a young man in a cohort exposed to, infected with or recovered from COVID-19 (not recorded which).

The V call is TRBV28, the J call TRBJ1-1; 9 positions match TRBD1. The CDR3 is 14 amino acids. Per germline, CDR1 MDHEN and CDR2 SYDVKM. Trimming took 6 bases from V and 3 from J; bases not matched to a gene: 5. The CDR3 sequence is CASSQTGGHTEAFF. CDR3 sequence (DNA): TGTGCCAGCAGCCAAACAGGGGGCCACACTGAAGCTTTCTTT.

This rearrangement joins TRBV7-9 to TRBJ1-1; the D gene is possibly TRBD1 (6 bases). CDR3 size: 15 residues. Between the trimmed V and J ends, which lost 3 bases and 4 bases, there was a span of 15 bases. From germline, CDR1 is SEHNR and CDR2 FQNEAQ (reference sequence). The CDR3: CASSFQVGAGTEAFF. DNA of the CDR3: TGTGCCAGCAGCTTTCAGGTGGGGGCTGGCACTGAAGCTTTCTTT. The entire variable domain, with the rest obtained from reference TRBV7-9 and TRBJ1-1, is as follows: DTGVSQNPRHKITKRGQNVTFRCDPISEHNRLYWYRQTLGQGPEFLTYFQNEAQLEKSRLLSDRFSAERPKGSFSTLEIQRTEQGDSAMYLCASSFQVGAGTEAFFGQGTRLTVV.